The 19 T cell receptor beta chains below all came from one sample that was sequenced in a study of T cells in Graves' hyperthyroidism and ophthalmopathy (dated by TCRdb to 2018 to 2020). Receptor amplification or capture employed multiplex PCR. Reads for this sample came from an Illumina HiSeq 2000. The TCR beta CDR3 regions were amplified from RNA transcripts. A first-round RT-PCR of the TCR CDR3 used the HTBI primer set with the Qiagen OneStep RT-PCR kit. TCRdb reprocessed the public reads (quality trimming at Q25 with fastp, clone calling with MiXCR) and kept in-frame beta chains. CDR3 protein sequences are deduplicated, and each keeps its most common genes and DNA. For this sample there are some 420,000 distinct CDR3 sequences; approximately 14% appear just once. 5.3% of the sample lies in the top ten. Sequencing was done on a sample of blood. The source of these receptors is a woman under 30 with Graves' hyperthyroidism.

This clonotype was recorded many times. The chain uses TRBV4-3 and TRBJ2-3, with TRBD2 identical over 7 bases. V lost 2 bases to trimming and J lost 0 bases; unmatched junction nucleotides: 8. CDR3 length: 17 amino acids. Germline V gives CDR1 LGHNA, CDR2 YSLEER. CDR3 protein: CASSQSLAGASTDTQYF. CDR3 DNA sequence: TGCGCCAGCAGCCAATCCTTAGCGGGTGCTAGCACAGATACGCAGTATTTT.

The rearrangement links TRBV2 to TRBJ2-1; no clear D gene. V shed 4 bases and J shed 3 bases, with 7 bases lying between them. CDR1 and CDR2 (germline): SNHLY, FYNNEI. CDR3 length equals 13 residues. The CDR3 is CASSASHYNEQFF. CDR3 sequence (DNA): TGTGCCAGCAGTGCCTCACACTACAATGAGCAGTTCTTC.

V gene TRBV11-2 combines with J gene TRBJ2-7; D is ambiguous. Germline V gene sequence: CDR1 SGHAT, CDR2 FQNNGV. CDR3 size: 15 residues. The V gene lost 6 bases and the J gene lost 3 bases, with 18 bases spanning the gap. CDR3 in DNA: TGTGCCAGCAGTTTGTGGGCCATACGGTTCTACGAGCAGTACTTC. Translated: CASSLWAIRFYEQYF.

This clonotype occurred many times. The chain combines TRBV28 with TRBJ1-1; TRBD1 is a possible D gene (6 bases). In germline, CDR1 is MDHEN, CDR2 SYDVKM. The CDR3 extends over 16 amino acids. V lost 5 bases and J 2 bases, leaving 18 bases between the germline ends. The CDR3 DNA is TGTGCCAGCAGTCGACGGGGACAAATAGTCAACACTGAAGCTTTCTTT. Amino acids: CASSRRGQIVNTEAFF.

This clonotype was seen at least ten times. The CDR3 loop reads CASSPNSQGNEKLFF. The CDR3 region has the DNA TGTGCCAGCTCACCGAATTCACAGGGGAACGAAAAACTGTTTTTT. The V gene is TRBV18, the J gene TRBJ1-4; TRBD1 agrees at 7 bases. The CDR3 is made up of 15 amino acids. V lost 3 bases and J lost 8; bases outside the gene matches: 9. Germline loops: CDR1 KGHSH, CDR2 LQKENI.

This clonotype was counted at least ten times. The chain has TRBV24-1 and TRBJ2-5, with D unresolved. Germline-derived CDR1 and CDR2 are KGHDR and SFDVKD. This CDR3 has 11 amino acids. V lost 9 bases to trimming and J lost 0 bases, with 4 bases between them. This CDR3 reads CATRYQETQYF. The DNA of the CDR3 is TGTGCCACCCGGTACCAAGAGACCCAGTACTTC.

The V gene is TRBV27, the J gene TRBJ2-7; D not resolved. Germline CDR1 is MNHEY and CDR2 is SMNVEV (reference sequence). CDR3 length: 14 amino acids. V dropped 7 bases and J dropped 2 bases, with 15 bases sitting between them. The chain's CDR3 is CASNSADGAYEQYF. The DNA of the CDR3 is TGTGCCAGCAACTCTGCGGACGGAGCCTACGAGCAGTACTTC.

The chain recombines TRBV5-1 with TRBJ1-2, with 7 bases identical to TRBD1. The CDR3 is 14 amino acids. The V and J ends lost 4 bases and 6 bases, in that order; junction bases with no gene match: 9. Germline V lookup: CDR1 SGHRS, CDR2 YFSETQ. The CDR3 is CASSRDSQVNGYTF. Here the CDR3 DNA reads TGCGCCAGCAGCCGGGACAGCCAAGTTAATGGCTACACCTTC.

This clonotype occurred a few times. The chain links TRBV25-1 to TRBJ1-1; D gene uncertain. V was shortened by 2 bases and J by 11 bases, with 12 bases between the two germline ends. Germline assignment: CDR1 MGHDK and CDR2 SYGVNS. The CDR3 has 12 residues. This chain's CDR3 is CASSEQAPPAFF. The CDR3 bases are TGTGCCAGCAGTGAACAGGCCCCCCCGGCTTTCTTT.

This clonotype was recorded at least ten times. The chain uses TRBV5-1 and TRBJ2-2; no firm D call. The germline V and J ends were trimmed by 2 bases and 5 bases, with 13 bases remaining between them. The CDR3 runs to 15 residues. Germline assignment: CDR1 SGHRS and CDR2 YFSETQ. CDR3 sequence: CASSFSGVETGELFF. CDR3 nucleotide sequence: TGCGCCAGCAGCTTTTCGGGTGTTGAAACCGGGGAGCTGTTTTTT.

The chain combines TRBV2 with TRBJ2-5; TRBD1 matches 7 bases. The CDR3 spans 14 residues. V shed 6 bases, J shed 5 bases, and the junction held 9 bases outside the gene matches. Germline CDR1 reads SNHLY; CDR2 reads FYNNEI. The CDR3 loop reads CASSRQGPGETQYF. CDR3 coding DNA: TGTGCCAGCAGCCGACAGGGCCCGGGTGAGACCCAGTACTTC.

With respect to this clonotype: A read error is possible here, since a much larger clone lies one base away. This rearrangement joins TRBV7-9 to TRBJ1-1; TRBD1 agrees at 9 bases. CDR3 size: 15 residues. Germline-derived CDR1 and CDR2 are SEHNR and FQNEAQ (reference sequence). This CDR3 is CASSPGDRVNTEALF. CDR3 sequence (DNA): TGTGCCAGCAGCCCAGGGGACAGGGTGAACACTGAAGCTCTCTTT.

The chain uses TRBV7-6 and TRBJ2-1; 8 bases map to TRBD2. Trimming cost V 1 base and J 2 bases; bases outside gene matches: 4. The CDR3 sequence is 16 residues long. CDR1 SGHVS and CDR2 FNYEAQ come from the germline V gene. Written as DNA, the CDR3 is TGTGCCAGCAGCTTAGGACCGGGACTAGCCTACAATGAGCAGTTCTTC. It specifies CASSLGPGLAYNEQFF.

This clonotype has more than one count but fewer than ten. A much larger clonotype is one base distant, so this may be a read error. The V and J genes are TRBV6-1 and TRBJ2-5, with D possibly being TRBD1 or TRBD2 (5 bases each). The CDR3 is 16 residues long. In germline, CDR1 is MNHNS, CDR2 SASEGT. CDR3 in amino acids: CVSSEAPGPPGETQYF. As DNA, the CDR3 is TGTGTCAGCAGTGAAGCGCCGGGACCCCCAGGAGAGACCCAGTACTTC.

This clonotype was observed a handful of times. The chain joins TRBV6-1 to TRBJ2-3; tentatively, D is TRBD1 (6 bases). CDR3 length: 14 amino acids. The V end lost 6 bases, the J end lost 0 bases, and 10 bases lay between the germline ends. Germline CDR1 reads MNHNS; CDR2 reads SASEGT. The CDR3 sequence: CASRWTVSTDTQYF. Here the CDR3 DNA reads TGTGCCAGCAGATGGACAGTCAGCACAGATACGCAGTATTTT.

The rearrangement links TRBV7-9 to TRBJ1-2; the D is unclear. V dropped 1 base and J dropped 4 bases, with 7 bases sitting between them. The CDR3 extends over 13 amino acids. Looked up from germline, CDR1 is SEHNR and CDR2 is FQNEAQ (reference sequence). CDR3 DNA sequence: TGTGCCAGCAGCTTAGACACTCCCTATGGCTACACCTTC. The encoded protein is CASSLDTPYGYTF. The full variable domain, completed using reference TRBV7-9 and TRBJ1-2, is DTGVSQNPRHKITKRGQNVTFRCDPISEHNRLYWYRQTLGQGPEFLTYFQNEAQLEKSRLLSDRFSAERPKGSFSTLEIQRTEQGDSAMYLCASSLDTPYGYTFGSGTRLTVV.

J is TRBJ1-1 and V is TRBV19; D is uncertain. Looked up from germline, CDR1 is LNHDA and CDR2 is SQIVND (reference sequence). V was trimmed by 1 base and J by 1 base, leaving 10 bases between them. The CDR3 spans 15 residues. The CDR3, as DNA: TGTGCCAGTAGTATAGCCGCGACGGAGAACACTGAAGCTTTCTTT. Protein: CASSIAATENTEAFF.

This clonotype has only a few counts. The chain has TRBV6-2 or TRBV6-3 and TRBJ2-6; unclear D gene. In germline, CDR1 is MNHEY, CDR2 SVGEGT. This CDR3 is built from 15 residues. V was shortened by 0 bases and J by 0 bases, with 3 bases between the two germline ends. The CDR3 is CASSYSSSGANVLTF. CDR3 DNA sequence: TGTGCCAGCAGTTACTCCTCCTCTGGGGCCAACGTCCTGACTTTC.

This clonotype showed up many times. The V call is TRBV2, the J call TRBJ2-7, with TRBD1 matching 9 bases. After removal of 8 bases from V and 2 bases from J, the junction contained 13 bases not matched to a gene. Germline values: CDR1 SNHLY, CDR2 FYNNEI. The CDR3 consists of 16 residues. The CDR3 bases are TGTGCCAGCCGGGACAGGGTATCTGAAAGTCCCTACGAGCAGTACTTC. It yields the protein CASRDRVSESPYEQYF.